This is a list of T cell receptor beta chains from one sample in a study of shared clonotypes between healthy human individuals. The table came from immunoSEQ multiplex PCR; TCRdb's copy has only in-frame clones and leaves some out. The table has 2.3 million or so clones, roughly 93% seen once. Source material: naive CD4+ T cells from PBMCs. Receptors originate from a man aged 18 to 29 in good health. Some clones in this sample may be carry-over from other donors' samples. Each CDR3 is given with its conserved first and last residue. D genes are given only for firm matches. Clone size is not always given. Where it is, it says once, few, many or a class for expanded clones.

D: .; J: TRBJ1-5; size: .; length: 13; V: TRBV18; DNA: TGTGCCAGCTCACCAGAGGGGGGTCAGCCCCAGCATTTT; CDR3: CASSPEGGQPQHF
D: .; J: TRBJ2-7; size: .; length: 13; V: TRBV28; DNA: TGTGCCTGCCAGCTGGGGGGGGCTAGAGAGCAGTACTTC; CDR3: CACQLGGAREQYF
D: TRBD2; J: TRBJ2-1; size: .; length: 15; V: TRBV5-1; DNA: TGCGCCAGCAGCTTGTTCGACGGGAGGGCCCAGGAGCAGTTCTTC; CDR3: CASSLFDGRAQEQFF
D: .; J: TRBJ2-7; size: .; length: 14; V: TRBV5-1; DNA: TGCGCCAGCAGCTCGGCCGGGGGGCGTAACGAGCAGTACTTC; CDR3: CASSSAGGRNEQYF
D: .; J: TRBJ2-3; size: .; length: 13; V: TRBV5-1; DNA: TGCGCCAGCAGCGCGTCAGGGGAAGATACGCAGTATTTT; CDR3: CASSASGEDTQYF
D: .; J: TRBJ2-1; size: .; length: 13; V: TRBV7-2; DNA: TGTGCCAGCAGCTTAGCCGGAGGGAGAGAGCAGTTCTTC; CDR3: CASSLAGGREQFF
D: TRBD2; J: TRBJ2-7; size: .; length: 16; V: TRBV10-3; DNA: TGTGCCATCAGTGAGTCGAGGGCGGGAGGGCAGAACGAGCAGTACTTC; CDR3: CAISESRAGGQNEQYF
D: TRBD1; J: TRBJ1-6; size: .; length: 16; V: TRBV18; DNA: TGTGCCAGCTCACCACTCACCGGGACAGCCAATTCACCCCTCCACTTT; CDR3: CASSPLTGTANSPLHF
D: .; J: TRBJ1-2; size: .; length: 14; V: TRBV7-9; DNA: TGTGCCAGCAGCTTAGAGCAGGGTCAGGCCGGCTACACCTTC; CDR3: CASSLEQGQAGYTF
D: .; J: TRBJ1-3; size: .; length: 13; V: TRBV29-1; DNA: TGCAGCGTTGAGGGCAGGGTAACGAACACCATATATTTT; CDR3: CSVEGRVTNTIYF
D: TRBD2; J: TRBJ2-3; size: .; length: 14; V: TRBV5-1; DNA: TGCGCCAGCGGACTAGCGGAAGGCACAGATACGCAGTATTTT; CDR3: CASGLAEGTDTQYF
D: TRBD2; J: TRBJ2-1; size: .; length: 11; V: TRBV29-1; DNA: TGCAGCCCCGGGTCTGGGACTAGGCAGTTCTTC; CDR3: CSPGSGTRQFF
D: .; J: TRBJ1-5; size: .; length: 20; V: TRBV4-1; DNA: TGCGCCAGCAGCCAACTACTTTCCCGGGAGACTTTCTATAGCAATCAGCCCCAGCATTTT; CDR3: CASSQLLSRETFYSNQPQHF
D: TRBD1; J: TRBJ1-2; size: few; length: 13; V: TRBV19; DNA: TGTGCCAGTAGTCAACAGGGGATCGCTGGCTACACCTTC; CDR3: CASSQQGIAGYTF
D: .; J: TRBJ2-3; size: .; length: 14; V: TRBV19; DNA: TGTGCCAGTAGTACGGGACATCGCACAGATACGCAGTATTTT; CDR3: CASSTGHRTDTQYF
D: TRBD2; J: TRBJ2-7; size: .; length: 16; V: TRBV7-8; DNA: TGTGCCAGCAGCACTCCCGGGGCGGGAGTTCCCTACGAGCAGTACTTC; CDR3: CASSTPGAGVPYEQYF
D: .; J: TRBJ2-7; size: .; length: 13; V: TRBV19; DNA: TGTGCCAGTGGACGGCCTTGGGCCTACGAGCAGTACTTC; CDR3: CASGRPWAYEQYF
D: .; J: TRBJ2-7; size: .; length: 14; V: TRBV19; DNA: TGTGCCAGTAGTATAGGATGGGACACCACCGAGCAGTACTTC; CDR3: CASSIGWDTTEQYF
D: TRBD1; J: TRBJ2-3; size: .; length: 15; V: TRBV25-1; DNA: TGTGCCAGCAGTGAATTCGGACAGGTCCCTCTTGCGCAGTATTTT; CDR3: CASSEFGQVPLAQYF
D: .; J: TRBJ1-4; size: .; length: 14; V: TRBV7-9; DNA: TGTGCCAGCAGCTCCCCCGGGGGGCTTGAAAAACTGTTTTTT; CDR3: CASSSPGGLEKLFF
D: .; J: TRBJ2-1; size: .; length: 15; V: TRBV4-3; DNA: TGCGCCAGCAGCCAAGTGGCGGCCTCCTACAATGAGCAGTTCTTC; CDR3: CASSQVAASYNEQFF
D: .; J: TRBJ2-5; size: .; length: 12; V: TRBV28; DNA: TGTGCCAGCAGTTCCGATTCCAGGACCCAGTACTTC; CDR3: CASSSDSRTQYF
D: TRBD2; J: TRBJ2-1; size: .; length: 15; V: TRBV28; DNA: TGTGCCAGCAGTTTCTGGGCTAGCGGTAACAATGAGCAGTTCTTC; CDR3: CASSFWASGNNEQFF
D: .; J: TRBJ1-4; size: once; length: 15; V: TRBV27; DNA: TGTGCCAGCAGTCATGAACCCCGGGGACCAGGAAAACTGTTTTTT; CDR3: CASSHEPRGPGKLFF
D: .; J: TRBJ2-6; size: .; length: 16; V: TRBV5-1; DNA: TGCGCCAGCAGCGAAAGGCCCGGGTCCGGGGCCAACGTCCTGACTTTC; CDR3: CASSERPGSGANVLTF
D: .; J: TRBJ1-2; size: .; length: 13; V: TRBV6-5; DNA: TGTGCCAGCTCCGGGACTAGATATTATGGCTACACCTTC; CDR3: CASSGTRYYGYTF
D: TRBD1; J: TRBJ1-1; size: .; length: 13; V: TRBV19; DNA: TGTGCCAGTAGTATCGGGACAGGGTATGAAGCTTTCTTT; CDR3: CASSIGTGYEAFF
D: .; J: TRBJ1-4; size: .; length: 15; V: TRBV7-9; DNA: TGTGCCAGCAGCTCCGACGAGGGGGTAGTGGAAAAACTGTTTTTT; CDR3: CASSSDEGVVEKLFF
D: .; J: TRBJ2-5; size: .; length: 12; V: TRBV5-4; DNA: TGTGCCAGCAGCTTGGGACTCGAGACCCAGTACTTC; CDR3: CASSLGLETQYF
D: .; J: TRBJ1-5; size: .; length: 13; V: TRBV29-1; DNA: TGCAGCTGCACGGAGGATAGCAATCAGCCCCAGCATTTT; CDR3: CSCTEDSNQPQHF
D: TRBD2; J: TRBJ2-5; size: .; length: 13; V: TRBV30; DNA: TGTGCCTGGAGTGGGGGACTAGAAGAGACCCAGTACTTC; CDR3: CAWSGGLEETQYF
D: .; J: TRBJ2-3; size: .; length: 12; V: TRBV5-1; DNA: TGCGCCAGCAGGTTGAGCACAGATACGCAGTATTTT; CDR3: CASRLSTDTQYF
D: .; J: TRBJ2-1; size: .; length: 14; V: TRBV9; DNA: TGTGCCAGCAGCGCACAAACTAGCATGGGTGAGCAGTTCTTC; CDR3: CASSAQTSMGEQFF
D: .; J: TRBJ2-5; size: .; length: 12; V: TRBV10-3; DNA: TGTGCCATCAGTGAGGAACAAGAGACCCAGTACTTC; CDR3: CAISEEQETQYF
D: .; J: TRBJ1-5; size: .; length: 13; V: TRBV11-2; DNA: TGTGCCAGCAGCCCCGGTGTTGGGCAGCCCCAGCATTTT; CDR3: CASSPGVGQPQHF
D: .; J: TRBJ2-1; size: .; length: 14; V: TRBV11-2; DNA: TGTGCCAGCAGCTTAGTCCCACCCTACAATGAGCAGTTCTTC; CDR3: CASSLVPPYNEQFF
D: TRBD1; J: TRBJ2-7; size: .; length: 16; V: TRBV7-9; DNA: TGTGCCAGCAGCTCAGCTGGGTGGGGGACAGACTACGAGCAGTACTTC; CDR3: CASSSAGWGTDYEQYF
D: .; J: TRBJ2-7; size: once; length: 15; V: TRBV28; DNA: TGTGCCAGCAGTTTAGGGGGCGGGAACCTTTACGAGCAGTACTTC; CDR3: CASSLGGGNLYEQYF
D: .; J: TRBJ2-5; size: once; length: 15; V: TRBV18; DNA: TGTGCCAGCTCACCAGTCGTAAACAGACAAGAGACCCAGTACTTC; CDR3: CASSPVVNRQETQYF
D: TRBD2; J: TRBJ2-1; size: .; length: 16; V: TRBV7-3; DNA: TGTGTCAGCAGCGCCCCCGGGACTAGCGGCCTCAATGAGCAGTTCTTC; CDR3: CVSSAPGTSGLNEQFF
D: .; J: TRBJ2-2; size: .; length: 13; V: TRBV10-3; DNA: TGTGCCATCAGTCGACAACAGCCCGGGGAGCTGTTTTTT; CDR3: CAISRQQPGELFF